The sequence of this TCR beta chain was determined in a study of glioma-infiltrating T cells. Findings and limits, study-wide: Tissue and blood shared very few CDR3 sequences.

TCR alpha and beta CDR3 regions were amplified from RNA using iRepertoire nested multiplex PCR. Input was roughly 100-450 ng of tissue mRNA or PBMC total RNA. In TCRdb, the multiplex PCR reads were re-called with MiXCR into one record per CDR3 protein. The sample carries fewer than 110,000 distinct CDR3 sequences, about 28% recorded once. This clonotype came up many times. What it recognizes is unknown. The germline V gene encodes CDR1 MNHNS and CDR2 SASEGT. This CDR3 is 14 amino acids long. Germline trimming cut 10 bases from V and 4 bases from J; bases unmatched to any gene: 12. Sequencing was performed on glioma tissue, nonneoplastic brain tissue, or PBMCs (not recorded which). This sequence joins TRBV6-1 and TRBJ2-5, with 7 bases lining up with TRBD1. The sequence derives from a human donor with low-grade glioma or glioblastoma, undergoing nonglioma brain surgery, or in good health (not recorded which). CDR3 sequence: CATSYTGVGETQYF. The CDR3 DNA is TGTGCCACCTCCTACACAGGGGTTGGAGAGACCCAGTACTTC.